This TCR beta chain was observed in a study of OX40 agonist ivuxolimab in advanced cancers. Overall study context: Every patient in dose escalation had hepatocellular carcinoma, melanoma, renal cell or head and neck cancer. Overall study results and limits: What antigens the expanded peripheral T cells recognized was never established.

Profiled with immunoSEQ multiplex PCR; TCRdb holds only in-frame clones, not every one. The sample consists of under 40,000 clones, 89% of them appearing once. With respect to this clone: What it binds is unknown.

The CDR3 has 11 residues. The V gene's germline CDR1 is DFQATT and CDR2 SNEGSKA (reference sequence). Trimming took off 1 base at V and 5 bases at J, with 5 bases between the two ends. The gene calls are TRBV20-1 and TRBJ1-1, with D unclear. Sample: CD4+ or CD8+ T cells sorted from blood, taken in a trial of the OX40 agonist ivuxolimab. The clonotype comes from an adult with an advanced solid tumor such as melanoma, head and neck, liver or kidney cancer. CDR3 sequence (DNA): TGCAGTGCTAGAGTGGTAACTGAAGCTTTCTTT. It encodes CSARVVTEAFF.